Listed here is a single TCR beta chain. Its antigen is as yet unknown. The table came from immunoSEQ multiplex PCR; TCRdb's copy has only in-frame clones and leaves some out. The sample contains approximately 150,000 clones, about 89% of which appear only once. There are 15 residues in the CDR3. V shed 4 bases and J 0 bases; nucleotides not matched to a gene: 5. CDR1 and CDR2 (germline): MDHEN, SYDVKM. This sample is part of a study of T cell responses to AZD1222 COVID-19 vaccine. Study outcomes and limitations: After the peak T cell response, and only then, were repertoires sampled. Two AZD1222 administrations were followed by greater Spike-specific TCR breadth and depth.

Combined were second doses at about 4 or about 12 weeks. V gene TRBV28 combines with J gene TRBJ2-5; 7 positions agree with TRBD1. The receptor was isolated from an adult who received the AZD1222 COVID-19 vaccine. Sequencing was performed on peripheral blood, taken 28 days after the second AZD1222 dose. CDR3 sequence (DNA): TGTGCCAGCAGTTCGCTGACAGGGAACCAAGAGACCCAGTACTTC. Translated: CASSSLTGNQETQYF.